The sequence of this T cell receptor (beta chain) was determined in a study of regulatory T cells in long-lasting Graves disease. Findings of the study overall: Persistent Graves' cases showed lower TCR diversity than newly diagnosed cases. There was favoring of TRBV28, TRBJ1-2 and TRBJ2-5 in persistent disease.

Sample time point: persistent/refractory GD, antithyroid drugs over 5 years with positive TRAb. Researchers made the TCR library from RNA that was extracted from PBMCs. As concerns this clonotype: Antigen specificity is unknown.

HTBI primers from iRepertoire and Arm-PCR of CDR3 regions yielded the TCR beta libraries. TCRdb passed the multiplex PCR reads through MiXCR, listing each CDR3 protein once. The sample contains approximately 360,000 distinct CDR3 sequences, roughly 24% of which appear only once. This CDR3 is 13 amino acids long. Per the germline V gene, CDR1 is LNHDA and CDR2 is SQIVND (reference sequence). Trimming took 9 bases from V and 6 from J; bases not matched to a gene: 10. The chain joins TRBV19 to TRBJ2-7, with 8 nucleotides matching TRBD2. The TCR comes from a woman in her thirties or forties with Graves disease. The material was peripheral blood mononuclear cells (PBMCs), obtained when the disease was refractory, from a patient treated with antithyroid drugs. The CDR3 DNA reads TGTGCCAGCGGCGGGAGGACCAATGGCGAGCAGTACTTC. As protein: CASGGRTNGEQYF.